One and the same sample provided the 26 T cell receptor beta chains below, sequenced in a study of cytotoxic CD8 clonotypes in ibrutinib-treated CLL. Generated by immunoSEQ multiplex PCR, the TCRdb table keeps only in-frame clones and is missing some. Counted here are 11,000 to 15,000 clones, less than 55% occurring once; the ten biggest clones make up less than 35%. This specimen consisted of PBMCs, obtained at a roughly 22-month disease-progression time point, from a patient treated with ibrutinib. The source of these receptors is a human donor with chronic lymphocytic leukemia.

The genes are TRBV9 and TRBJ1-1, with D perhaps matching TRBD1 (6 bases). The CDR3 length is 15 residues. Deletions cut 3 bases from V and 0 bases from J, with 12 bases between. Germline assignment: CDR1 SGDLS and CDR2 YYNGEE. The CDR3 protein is CASSARGQLNTEAFF. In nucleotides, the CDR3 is TGTGCCAGCAGCGCCCGAGGACAGTTGAACACTGAAGCTTTCTTT.

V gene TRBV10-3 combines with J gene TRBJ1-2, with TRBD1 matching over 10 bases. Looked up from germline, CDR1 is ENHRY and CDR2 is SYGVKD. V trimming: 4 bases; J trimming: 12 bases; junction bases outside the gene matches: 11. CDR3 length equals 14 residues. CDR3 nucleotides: TGTGCCATCAGTGGACAGACAGGGGGCGACCTCAACACCTTC. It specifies CAISGQTGGDLNTF.

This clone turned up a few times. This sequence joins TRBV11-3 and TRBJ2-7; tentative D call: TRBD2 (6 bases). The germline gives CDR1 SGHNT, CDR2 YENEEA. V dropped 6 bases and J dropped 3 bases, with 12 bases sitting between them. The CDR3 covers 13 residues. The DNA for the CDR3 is TGTGCCAGCAGTTCTGGCGGGAACTACGAGCAGTACTTC. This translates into CASSSGGNYEQYF. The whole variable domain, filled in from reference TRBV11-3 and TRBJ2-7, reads EAGVVQSPRYKIIEKKQPVAFWCNPISGHNTLYWYLQNLGQGPELLIRYENEEAVDDSQLPKDRFSAERLKGVDSTLKIQPAELGDSAVYLCASSSGGNYEQYFGPGTRLTVT.

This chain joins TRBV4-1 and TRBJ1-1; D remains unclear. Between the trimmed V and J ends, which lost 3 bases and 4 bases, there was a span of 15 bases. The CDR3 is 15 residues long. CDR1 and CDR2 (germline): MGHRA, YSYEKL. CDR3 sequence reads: CASSHKGSGSTEAFF. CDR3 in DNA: TGCGCCAGCAGCCACAAGGGATCGGGGAGCACTGAAGCTTTCTTT.

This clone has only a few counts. The CDR3, as DNA: TGTGCCAGTACCCCGGACAGGGCTAGCAATCAGCCCCAGCATTTT. Translating it yields CASTPDRASNQPQHF. The genes are TRBV19 and TRBJ1-5; 8 bases line up with TRBD1. The length of the CDR3 is 15 residues. The V gene end was trimmed by 7 bases and the J gene end by 0 bases; junction bases not matched to a gene: 5. Looked up from germline, CDR1 is LNHDA and CDR2 is SQIVND (reference sequence).

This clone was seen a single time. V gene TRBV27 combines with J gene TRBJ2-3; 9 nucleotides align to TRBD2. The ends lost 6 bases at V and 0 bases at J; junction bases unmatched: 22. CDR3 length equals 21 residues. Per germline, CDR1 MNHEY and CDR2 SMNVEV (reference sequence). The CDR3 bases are TGTGCCAGCAGCCGCTGGTGGGGAGGACAGCGGGGGGCCGTTAGCACAGATACGCAGTATTTT. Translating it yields CASSRWWGGQRGAVSTDTQYF.

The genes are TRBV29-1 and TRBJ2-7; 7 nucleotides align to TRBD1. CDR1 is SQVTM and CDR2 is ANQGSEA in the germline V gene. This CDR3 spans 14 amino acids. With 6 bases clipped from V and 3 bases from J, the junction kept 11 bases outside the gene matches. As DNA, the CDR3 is TGCAGCGTCTGGGACCCCGGGACAGACTACGAGCAGTACTTC. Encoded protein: CSVWDPGTDYEQYF.

CDR3: CASSLYIGRAETQYF. As DNA, the CDR3 is TGTGCCAGCTCACTTTACATCGGCAGGGCAGAGACCCAGTACTTC. The genes are TRBV18 and TRBJ2-5; possibly TRBD1 for D (5 bases). V shed 4 bases and J shed 4 bases, with 16 bases lying between them. Per the germline V gene, CDR1 is KGHSH and CDR2 is LQKENI. This CDR3 has 15 amino acids.

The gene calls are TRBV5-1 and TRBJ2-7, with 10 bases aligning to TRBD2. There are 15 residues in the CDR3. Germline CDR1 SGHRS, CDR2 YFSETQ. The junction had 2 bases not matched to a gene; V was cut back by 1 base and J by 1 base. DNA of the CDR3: TGCGCCAGCAGCTTGACTAGCGGGGTTTCCTACGAGCAGTACTTC. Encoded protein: CASSLTSGVSYEQYF.

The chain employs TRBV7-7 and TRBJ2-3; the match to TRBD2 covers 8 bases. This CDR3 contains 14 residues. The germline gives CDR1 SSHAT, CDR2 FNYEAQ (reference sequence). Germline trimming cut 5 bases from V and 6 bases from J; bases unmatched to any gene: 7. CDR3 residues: CASSLGTSTDTQYF. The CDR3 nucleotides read TGTGCCAGCAGCCTGGGGACTAGTACGGATACGCAGTATTTT.

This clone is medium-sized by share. CDR3 in DNA: TGCGCCAGCAGCCCACAAAGGGGCCTGAGGCAGCCCCAGCATTTT. Encoded protein: CASSPQRGLRQPQHF. The J gene is TRBJ1-5, the V gene TRBV4-1; maybe TRBD1 (5 bases). This CDR3 region has 15 residues. The V and J ends lost 4 bases and 7 bases respectively, with 17 bases between them. Germline assignment: CDR1 MGHRA and CDR2 YSYEKL.

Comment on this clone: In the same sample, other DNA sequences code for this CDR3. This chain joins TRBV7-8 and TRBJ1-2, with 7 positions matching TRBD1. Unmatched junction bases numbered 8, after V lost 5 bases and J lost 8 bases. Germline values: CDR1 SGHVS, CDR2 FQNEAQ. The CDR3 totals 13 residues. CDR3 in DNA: TGTGCCAGCAGCCCAACAGGGGTGGAGGGCTACACCTTC. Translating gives CASSPTGVEGYTF.

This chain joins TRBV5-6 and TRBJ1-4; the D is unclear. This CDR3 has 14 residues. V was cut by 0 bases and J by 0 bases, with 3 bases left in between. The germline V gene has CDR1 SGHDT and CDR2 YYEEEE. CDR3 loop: CASSLGATNEKLFF. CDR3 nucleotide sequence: TGTGCCAGCAGCTTGGGAGCAACTAATGAAAAACTGTTTTTT.

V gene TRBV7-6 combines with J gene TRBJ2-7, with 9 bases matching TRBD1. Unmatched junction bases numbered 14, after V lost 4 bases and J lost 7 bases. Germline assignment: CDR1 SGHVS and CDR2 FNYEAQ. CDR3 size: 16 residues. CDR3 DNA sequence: TGTGCCAGCAGCTCGTGGGGACAGGGTATAGGGGGTGAGCAGTACTTC. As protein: CASSSWGQGIGGEQYF.

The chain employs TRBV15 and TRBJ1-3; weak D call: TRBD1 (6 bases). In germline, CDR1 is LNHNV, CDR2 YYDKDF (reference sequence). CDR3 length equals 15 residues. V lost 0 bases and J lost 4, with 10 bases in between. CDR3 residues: CATSRDYREGNTIYF. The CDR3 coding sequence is TGTGCCACCAGCAGAGATTACAGGGAGGGAAACACCATATATTTT.

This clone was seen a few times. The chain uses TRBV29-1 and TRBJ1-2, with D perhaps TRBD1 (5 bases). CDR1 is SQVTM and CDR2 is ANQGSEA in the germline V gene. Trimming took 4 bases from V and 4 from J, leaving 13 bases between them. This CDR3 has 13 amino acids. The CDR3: CSVAPDRGYGYTF. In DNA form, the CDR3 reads TGCAGCGTTGCTCCAGATAGGGGCTATGGCTACACCTTC. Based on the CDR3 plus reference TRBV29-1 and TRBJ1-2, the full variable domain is SAVISQKPSRDICQRGTSLTIQCQVDSQVTMMFWYRQQPGQSLTLIATANQGSEATYESGFVIDKFPISRPNLTFSTLTVSNMSPEDSSIYLCSVAPDRGYGYTFGSGTRLTVV.

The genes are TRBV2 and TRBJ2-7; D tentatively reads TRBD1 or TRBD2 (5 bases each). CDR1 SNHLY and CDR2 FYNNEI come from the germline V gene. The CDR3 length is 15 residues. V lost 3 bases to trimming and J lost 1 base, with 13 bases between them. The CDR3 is CASSDRRQGSYEQYF. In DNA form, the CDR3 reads TGTGCCAGCAGTGATAGGAGGCAGGGTTCCTACGAGCAGTACTTC.

CDR3 sequence (DNA): TGTGCCAGCAGTTTATACCCCCCCCACGGGACTAGGTCTAACGAGCAGTACTTC. Translation: CASSLYPPHGTRSNEQYF. The J gene is TRBJ2-7, the V gene TRBV27; 8 bases match TRBD2. This CDR3 is built from 18 residues. The trim removed 1 base at V and 5 bases at J, leaving 16 bases unmatched. CDR1 and CDR2 from the germline V gene are MNHEY and SMNVEV (reference sequence).

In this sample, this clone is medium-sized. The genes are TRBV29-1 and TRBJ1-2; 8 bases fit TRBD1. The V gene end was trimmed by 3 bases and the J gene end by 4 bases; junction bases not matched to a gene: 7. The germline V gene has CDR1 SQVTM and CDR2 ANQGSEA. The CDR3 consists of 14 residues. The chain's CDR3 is CSVETRQGLYGYTF. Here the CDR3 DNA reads TGCAGCGTTGAGACGAGACAGGGGCTCTATGGCTACACCTTC.

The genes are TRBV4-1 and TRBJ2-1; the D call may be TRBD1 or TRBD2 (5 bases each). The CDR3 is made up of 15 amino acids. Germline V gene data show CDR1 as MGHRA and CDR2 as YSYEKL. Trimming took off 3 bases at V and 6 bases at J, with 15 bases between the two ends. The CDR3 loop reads CASSQREGAVNEQFF. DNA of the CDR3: TGCGCCAGCAGCCAGAGGGAAGGGGCTGTCAATGAGCAGTTCTTC.

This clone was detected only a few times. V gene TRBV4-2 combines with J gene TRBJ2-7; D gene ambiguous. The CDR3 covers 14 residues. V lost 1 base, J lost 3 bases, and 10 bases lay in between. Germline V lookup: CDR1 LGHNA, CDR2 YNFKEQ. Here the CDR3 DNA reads TGTGCCAGCAGCCAAGGAAGGGAAGGCTACGAGCAGTACTTC. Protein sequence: CASSQGREGYEQYF.

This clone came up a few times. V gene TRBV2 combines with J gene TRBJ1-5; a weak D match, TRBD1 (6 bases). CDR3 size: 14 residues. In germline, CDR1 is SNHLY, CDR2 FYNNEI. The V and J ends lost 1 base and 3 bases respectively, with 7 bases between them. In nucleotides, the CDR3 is TGTGCCAGCAGTGAAGACAGGGTCAATCAGCCCCAGCATTTT. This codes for CASSEDRVNQPQHF.

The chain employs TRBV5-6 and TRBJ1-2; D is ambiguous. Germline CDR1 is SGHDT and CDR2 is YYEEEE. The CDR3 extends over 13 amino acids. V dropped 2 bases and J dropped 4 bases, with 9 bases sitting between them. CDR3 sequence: CASSFGKTYGYTF. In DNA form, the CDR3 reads TGTGCCAGCAGCTTTGGCAAGACCTATGGCTACACCTTC.

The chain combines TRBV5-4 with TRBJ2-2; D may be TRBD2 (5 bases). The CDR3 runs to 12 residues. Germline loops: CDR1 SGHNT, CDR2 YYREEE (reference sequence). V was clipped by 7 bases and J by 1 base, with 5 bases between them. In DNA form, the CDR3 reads TGTGCCAGCGGAGGGAACACCGGGGAGCTGTTTTTT. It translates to CASGGNTGELFF. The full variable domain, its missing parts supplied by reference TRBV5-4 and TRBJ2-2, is ETGVTQSPTHLIKTRGQQVTLRCSSQSGHNTVSWYQQALGQGPQFIFQYYREEENGRGNFPPRFSGLQFPNYSSELNVNALELDDSALYLCASGGNTGELFFGEGSRLTVL.

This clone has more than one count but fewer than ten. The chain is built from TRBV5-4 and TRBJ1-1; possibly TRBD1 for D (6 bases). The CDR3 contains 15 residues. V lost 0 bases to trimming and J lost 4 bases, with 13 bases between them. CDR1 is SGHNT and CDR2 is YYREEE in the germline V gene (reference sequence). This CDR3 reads CASSLAARGGTEAFF. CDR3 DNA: TGTGCCAGCAGCTTGGCGGCCAGGGGTGGCACTGAAGCTTTCTTT.

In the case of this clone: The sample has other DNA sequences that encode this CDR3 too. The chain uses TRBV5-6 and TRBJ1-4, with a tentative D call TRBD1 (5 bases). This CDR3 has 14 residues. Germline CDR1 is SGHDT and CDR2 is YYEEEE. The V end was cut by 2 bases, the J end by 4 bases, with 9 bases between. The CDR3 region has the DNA TGTGCCAGCAGCTTCGGGCAGGGTAATGAAAAACTGTTTTTT. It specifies CASSFGQGNEKLFF.